The 22 T cell receptor beta chains given below trace back to one sample, sequenced in a study of regulatory T cells in long-lasting Graves disease. Arm-PCR of CDR3 regions with iRepertoire HTBI primers generated TCR beta libraries. TCRdb reprocessed the multiplex PCR reads via MiXCR and lists one record per CDR3 protein. In the table there are about 460,000 distinct CDR3 sequences, less than 25% of which are singletons. Time point defined: persistent/refractory GD, antithyroid drugs over 5 years with positive TRAb. Researchers made the TCR library from RNA that was extracted from PBMCs. The source was peripheral blood mononuclear cells (PBMCs), collected when the disease was refractory, from a patient treated with antithyroid drugs. The receptors derive from a female donor with Graves disease.

This clonotype was recorded many times. The rearrangement links TRBV2 to TRBJ1-1; perhaps TRBD1 as D (5 bases). CDR1 is SNHLY and CDR2 is FYNNEI in the germline V gene. V dropped 6 bases and J dropped 2 bases, with 13 bases sitting between them. The CDR3 is made up of 14 amino acids. CDR3 protein: CASSLTDLNTEAFF. The CDR3 DNA reads TGTGCCAGCAGCCTGACAGACCTTAACACTGAAGCTTTCTTT.

V and J are TRBV7-9 and TRBJ2-5; 8 bases are shared with TRBD2. Near its end, the DNA agrees better with TRBJ2-1, so the J call may be wrong. The CDR3 contains 15 residues. Germline CDR1 is SEHNR and CDR2 is FQNEAQ (reference sequence). This CDR3 is CASSLLAGTPHEQFF. CDR3 sequence (DNA): TGTGCCAGCAGCTTGTTAGCGGGAACCCCCCATGAGCAGTTCTTC.

The rearrangement links TRBV25-1 to TRBJ1-4; D is ambiguous. Germline CDR1 reads MGHDK; CDR2 reads SYGVNS. The CDR3 extends over 13 amino acids. Trimming took off 0 bases at V and 7 bases at J, with 6 bases between the two ends. The CDR3 here is CASSEYRGEKLFF. CDR3 nucleotides: TGTGCCAGCAGTGAATATCGGGGTGAAAAACTGTTTTTT.

The chain recombines TRBV19 with TRBJ2-7, with 9 nucleotides matching TRBD1. Per germline, CDR1 LNHDA and CDR2 SQIVND (reference sequence). The CDR3 consists of 14 residues. V dropped 4 bases and J dropped 6; count of bases not matched to a gene: 7. The CDR3 protein is CASSKDRGTGEQYF. CDR3 DNA: TGTGCCAGTAGTAAGGACAGGGGAACTGGCGAGCAGTACTTC.

The rearrangement joins TRBV20-1 to TRBJ2-7; D perhaps matches TRBD2 (6 bases). Germline CDR1 reads DFQATT; CDR2 reads SNEGSKA (reference sequence). CDR3 length equals 14 residues. The V end lost 0 bases, the J end lost 5 bases, and 14 bases lay between the germline ends. The CDR3 bases are TGCAGTGCTAGAGAGGGAGCGGGCATCAACGAGCAGTACTTC. It encodes CSAREGAGINEQYF.

This clonotype has just one count. V and J are TRBV20-1 and TRBJ1-5; TRBD1 agrees at 11 bases. This CDR3 region has 16 residues. Germline V gene lookup returns CDR1 DFQATT and CDR2 SNEGSKA (reference sequence). V dropped 4 bases and J dropped 0; count of bases not matched to a gene: 5. The CDR3 protein is CSATGDRGFSNQPQHF. The CDR3 coding sequence is TGCAGTGCTACGGGGGACAGGGGGTTTAGCAATCAGCCCCAGCATTTT.

This clonotype has just a few counts. The genes are TRBV19 and TRBJ1-1; unclear D gene. The CDR3 length is 17 residues. The V end lost 3 bases, the J end lost 4 bases, and 21 bases lay between the germline ends. In germline, CDR1 is LNHDA, CDR2 SQIVND (reference sequence). The CDR3, as DNA: TGTGCCAGTAGTATCCCGGGGTTTCGGGTATTGGGCACTGAAGCTTTCTTT. It specifies CASSIPGFRVLGTEAFF.

This sequence joins TRBV3-1 and TRBJ2-5; D is uncertain. CDR3 size: 16 residues. CDR1 and CDR2 from the germline V gene are LGHDT and YNNKEL (reference sequence). Trimming left V 1 base short and J 5 bases short, with 17 bases between. CDR3 nucleotides: TGTGCCAGCAGCCAAGGCTTGGACCTCTATAGGGAGACCCAGTACTTC. Its translation is CASSQGLDLYRETQYF.

The V and J genes are TRBV5-5 and TRBJ2-7; D is unresolved. Germline V CDR1 and CDR2: SGHKS, YYEKEE (reference sequence). V was clipped by 0 bases and J by 9 bases, with 7 bases between them. The CDR3 has 11 residues. CDR3 sequence: CASSLAGLQYF. The CDR3 DNA reads as TGTGCCAGCAGCTTGGCCGGGTTGCAGTACTTC.

The count of this clonotype is one. The rearrangement uses TRBV5-4 and TRBJ2-5; D perhaps matches TRBD2 (5 bases). V was clipped by 1 base and J by 1 base, with 17 bases between them. The germline gives CDR1 SGHNT, CDR2 YYREEE (reference sequence). The CDR3 sequence is 17 residues long. The CDR3 DNA sequence: TGTGCCAGCAGCTTGATCGCGGGTTCAGCCCCCCAAGAGACCCAGTACTTC. It codes for CASSLIAGSAPQETQYF.

The CDR3 DNA is TGTGCCAGCAGCCGGGGGACAGGGTATGGGGTGCAGTTCTTC. This gives the protein CASSRGTGYGVQFF. The J gene is TRBJ2-1, the V gene TRBV14, with 9 bases lining up with TRBD1. Per germline, CDR1 SGHDN and CDR2 FVKESK. With 4 bases clipped from V and 12 bases from J, the junction kept 10 bases outside the gene matches. This CDR3 region has 14 residues.

Concerning this clonotype: Just one base apart from a much larger clone, this may be a read error. The chain uses TRBV12-3 or TRBV12-4 and TRBJ1-1; D is uncertain. The CDR3 loop spans 15 amino acids. V shed 1 base and J shed 3 bases, with 12 bases lying between them. CDR3 protein: CASSLGIRVDTEAFF. CDR3 DNA sequence: TGTGCCAGCAGTTTAGGAATAAGGGTGGACACTGAAGCTTTCTTT.

The gene calls are TRBV19 and TRBJ2-7, with D perhaps given as TRBD1 or TRBD2 (5 bases each). The V and J ends lost 5 bases and 4 bases respectively, with 12 bases between them. This CDR3 has 13 amino acids. Germline V gene lookup returns CDR1 LNHDA and CDR2 SQIVND (reference sequence). The CDR3 region is CASSEGFGYEQYF. DNA of the CDR3: TGTGCCAGTAGTGAGGGGTTCGGATACGAGCAGTACTTC.

In its sample, this clonotype was seen a few times. V and J are TRBV15 and TRBJ1-6; D is undetermined. The CDR3 extends over 16 amino acids. Germline V lookup: CDR1 LNHNV, CDR2 YYDKDF (reference sequence). V lost 0 bases and J 4 bases, leaving 10 bases between the germline ends. CDR3 DNA: TGTGCCACCAGCAGAGAAGCAGGCCCGTATAATTCACCCCTCCACTTT. This encodes CATSREAGPYNSPLHF. Complete variable domain (other parts from reference TRBV15 and TRBJ1-6): DAMVIQNPRYQVTQFGKPVTLSCSQTLNHNVMYWYQQKSSQAPKLLFHYYDKDFNNEADTPDNFQSRRPNTSFCFLDIRSPGLGDTAMYLCATSREAGPYNSPLHFGNGTRLTVT.

This sequence joins TRBV27 and TRBJ2-7, with TRBD2 matching 11 bases. The CDR3 sequence is 13 residues long. Germline V gene lookup returns CDR1 MNHEY and CDR2 SMNVEV (reference sequence). V dropped 4 bases and J dropped 6; count of bases not matched to a gene: 2. The CDR3 loop reads CASSYGLAGEQYF. CDR3 in DNA: TGTGCCAGCAGTTATGGACTAGCGGGCGAGCAGTACTTC.

This clonotype was recorded at least ten times. The chain combines TRBV12-3 or TRBV12-4 with TRBJ2-5; tentatively, D is TRBD2 (6 bases). This CDR3 region has 14 residues. V was cut by 8 bases and J by 1 base, with 14 bases left in between. For the CDR3, the DNA is TGTGCCAGCCGATCCGCGGGGCGCCAAGAGACCCAGTACTTC. It encodes CASRSAGRQETQYF.

This clonotype was detected ten times or more. The CDR3: CASISGGERGTEAFF. In DNA form, the CDR3 reads TGTGCCAGCATATCAGGCGGGGAAAGGGGGACTGAAGCTTTCTTT. V gene TRBV6-1 combines with J gene TRBJ1-1, with D tentatively TRBD1 (6 bases). Trimming removed 7 bases from V and 5 bases from J, with 20 bases in between. This CDR3 has 15 amino acids. From germline, CDR1 is MNHNS and CDR2 SASEGT.

This clonotype has more than one count but fewer than ten. The chain couples TRBV29-1 to TRBJ1-1, with D perhaps TRBD1 (5 bases). Trimming left V 7 bases short and J 3 bases short, with 15 bases between. The CDR3 length is 13 residues. Germline values: CDR1 SQVTM, CDR2 ANQGSEA. As DNA, the CDR3 is TGCAGCGCGGGGGGGTACGAGGACACTGAAGCTTTCTTT. Amino acid sequence: CSAGGYEDTEAFF.

A single count supports this clonotype. V usage is TRBV7-3 and J usage is TRBJ2-2, with D hard to call. The CDR3 loop spans 14 amino acids. Germline assignment: CDR1 SGHTA and CDR2 FQGTGA. Between the trimmed V and J ends, which lost 7 bases and 6 bases, there was a span of 15 bases. Here the CDR3 DNA reads TGTGCCAGCAAGGAACAAAAAGGACCCGGGGAGCTGTTTTTT. Translation gives CASKEQKGPGELFF.

This clonotype was counted many times. The CDR3 protein is CASSEDGGMNIQYF. Written as DNA, the CDR3 is TGTGCCAGCAGTGAGGACGGAGGGATGAACATTCAGTACTTC. The chain uses TRBV2 and TRBJ2-4; D is possibly TRBD2 (6 bases). This CDR3 comprises 14 residues. Trimming left V 3 bases short and J 7 bases short, with 13 bases between. CDR1 is SNHLY, CDR2 FYNNEI, per germline.

In this sample, this clonotype turned up a few times. This chain joins TRBV20-1 and TRBJ1-5, with D maybe TRBD1 (6 bases). Germline V CDR1 and CDR2: DFQATT, SNEGSKA (reference sequence). The CDR3 consists of 15 residues. V dropped 5 bases and J dropped 2 bases, with 16 bases sitting between them. Here the CDR3 DNA reads TGCAGTGCTTCGCGACAGGAGGGGGGCAATCAGCCCCAGCATTTT. Translated, it gives CSASRQEGGNQPQHF.

This clonotype showed up many times. In DNA, the CDR3 is TGCAGCGTTGTTCTGGCAGGGGGGAATATCTATGGCTACACCTTC. It specifies CSVVLAGGNIYGYTF. The rearrangement uses TRBV29-1 and TRBJ1-2; 7 bases agree with TRBD1. The V and J ends lost 4 bases and 4 bases, in that order; junction bases with no gene match: 12. This CDR3 is 15 amino acids long. Germline values: CDR1 SQVTM, CDR2 ANQGSEA.